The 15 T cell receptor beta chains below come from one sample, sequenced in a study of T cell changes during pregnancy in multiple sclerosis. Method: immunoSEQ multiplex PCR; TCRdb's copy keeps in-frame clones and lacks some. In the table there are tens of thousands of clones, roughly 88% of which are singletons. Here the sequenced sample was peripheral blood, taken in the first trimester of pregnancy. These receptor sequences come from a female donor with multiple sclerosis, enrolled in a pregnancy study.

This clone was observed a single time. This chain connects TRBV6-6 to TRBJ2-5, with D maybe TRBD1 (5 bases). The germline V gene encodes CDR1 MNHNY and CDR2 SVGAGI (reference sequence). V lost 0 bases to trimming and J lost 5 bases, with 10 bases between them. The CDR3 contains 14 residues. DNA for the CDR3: TGTGCCAGCAGTTACTCGGGCAGGGTGGAGACCCAGTACTTC. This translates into CASSYSGRVETQYF.

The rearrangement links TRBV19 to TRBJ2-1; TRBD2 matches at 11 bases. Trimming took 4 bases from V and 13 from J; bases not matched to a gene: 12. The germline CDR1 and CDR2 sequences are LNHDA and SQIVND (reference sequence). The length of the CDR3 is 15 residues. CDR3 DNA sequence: TGTGCCAGTAGTACTACTAGCGGGAGCGTCTCCTCCCAGTTCTTC. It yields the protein CASSTTSGSVSSQFF.

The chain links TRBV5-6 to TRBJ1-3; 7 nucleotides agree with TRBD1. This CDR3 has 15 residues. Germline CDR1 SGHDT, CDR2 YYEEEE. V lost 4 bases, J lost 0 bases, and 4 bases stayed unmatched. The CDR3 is CASSPGTDSGNTIYF. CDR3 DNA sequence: TGTGCCAGCAGCCCCGGGACAGACTCTGGAAACACCATATATTTT.

The CDR3 DNA sequence: TGTGCCAGGCGAAGCCCAGACAGGGTAAACACTGAAGCTTTCTTT. Its protein is CARRSPDRVNTEAFF. The rearrangement joins TRBV2 to TRBJ1-1, with 7 nucleotides matching TRBD1. The CDR3 contains 15 residues. The trim removed 9 bases at V and 2 bases at J, leaving 12 bases unmatched. From germline, CDR1 is SNHLY and CDR2 FYNNEI. Variable domain in full (rest from reference TRBV2 and TRBJ1-1): EPEVTQTPSHQVTQMGQEVILRCVPISNHLYFYWYRQILGQKVEFLVSFYNNEISEKSEIFDDQFSVERPDGSNFTLKIRSTKLEDSAMYFCARRSPDRVNTEAFFGQGTRLTVV.

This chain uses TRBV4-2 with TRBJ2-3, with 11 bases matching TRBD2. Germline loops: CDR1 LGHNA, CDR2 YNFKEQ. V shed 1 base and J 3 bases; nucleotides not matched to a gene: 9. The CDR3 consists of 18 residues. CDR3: CASSQAPLAGVGTDTQYF. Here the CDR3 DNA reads TGTGCCAGCAGCCAAGCACCACTAGCGGGAGTCGGGACAGATACGCAGTATTTT.

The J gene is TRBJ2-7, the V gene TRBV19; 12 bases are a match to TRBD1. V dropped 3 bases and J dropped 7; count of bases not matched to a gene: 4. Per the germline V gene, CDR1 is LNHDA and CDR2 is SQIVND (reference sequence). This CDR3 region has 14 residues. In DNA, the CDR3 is TGTGCCAGTAGTATGGGACAGGGGGCTTGGGAGCAGTACTTC. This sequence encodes CASSMGQGAWEQYF.

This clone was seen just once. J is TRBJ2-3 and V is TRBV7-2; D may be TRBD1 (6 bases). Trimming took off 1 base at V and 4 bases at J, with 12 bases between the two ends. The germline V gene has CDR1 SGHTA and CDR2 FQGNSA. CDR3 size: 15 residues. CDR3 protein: CASSLDRVYADTQYF. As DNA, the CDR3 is TGTGCCAGCAGCTTAGACAGGGTATACGCAGATACGCAGTATTTT.

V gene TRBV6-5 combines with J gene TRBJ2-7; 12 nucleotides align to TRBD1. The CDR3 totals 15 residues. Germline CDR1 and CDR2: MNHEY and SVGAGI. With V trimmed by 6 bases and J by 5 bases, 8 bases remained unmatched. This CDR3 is CASSQQGQGAHEQYF. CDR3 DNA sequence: TGTGCCAGCAGCCAGCAGGGACAGGGGGCCCACGAGCAGTACTTC.

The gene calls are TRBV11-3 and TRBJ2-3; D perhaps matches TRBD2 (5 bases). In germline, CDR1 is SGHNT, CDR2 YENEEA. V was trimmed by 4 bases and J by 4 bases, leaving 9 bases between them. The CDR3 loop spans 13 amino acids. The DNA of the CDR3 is TGTGCCAGCAGCTCGGGGAACGCAGATACGCAGTATTTT. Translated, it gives CASSSGNADTQYF.

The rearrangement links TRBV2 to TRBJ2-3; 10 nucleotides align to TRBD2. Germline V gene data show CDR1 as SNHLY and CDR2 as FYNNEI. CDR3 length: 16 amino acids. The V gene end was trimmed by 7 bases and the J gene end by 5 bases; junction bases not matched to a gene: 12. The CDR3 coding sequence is TGTGCCAGCAAATTCCGGCTAGCGGGAGTGGTAGATACGCAGTATTTT. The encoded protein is CASKFRLAGVVDTQYF. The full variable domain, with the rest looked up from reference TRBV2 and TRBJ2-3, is EPEVTQTPSHQVTQMGQEVILRCVPISNHLYFYWYRQILGQKVEFLVSFYNNEISEKSEIFDDQFSVERPDGSNFTLKIRSTKLEDSAMYFCASKFRLAGVVDTQYFGPGTRLTVL.

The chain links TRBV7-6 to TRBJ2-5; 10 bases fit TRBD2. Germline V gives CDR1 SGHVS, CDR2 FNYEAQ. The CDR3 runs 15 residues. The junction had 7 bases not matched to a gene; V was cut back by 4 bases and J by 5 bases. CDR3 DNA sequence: TGTGCCAGCAGCTCTTTAGCGGGAGGCTCCGAGACCCAGTACTTC. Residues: CASSSLAGGSETQYF.

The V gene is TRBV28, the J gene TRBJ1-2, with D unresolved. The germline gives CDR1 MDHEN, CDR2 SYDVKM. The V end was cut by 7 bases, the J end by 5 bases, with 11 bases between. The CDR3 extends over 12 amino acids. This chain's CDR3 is CASKRAEYGYTF. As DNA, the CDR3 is TGTGCCAGCAAGAGGGCTGAGTATGGCTACACCTTC.

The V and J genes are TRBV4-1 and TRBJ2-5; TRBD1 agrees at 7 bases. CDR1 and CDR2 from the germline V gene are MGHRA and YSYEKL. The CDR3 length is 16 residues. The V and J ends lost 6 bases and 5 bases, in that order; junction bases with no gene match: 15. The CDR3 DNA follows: TGCGCCAGCAGGCTATACGGGACAGAGGCTGCTGAGACCCAGTACTTC. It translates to CASRLYGTEAAETQYF.

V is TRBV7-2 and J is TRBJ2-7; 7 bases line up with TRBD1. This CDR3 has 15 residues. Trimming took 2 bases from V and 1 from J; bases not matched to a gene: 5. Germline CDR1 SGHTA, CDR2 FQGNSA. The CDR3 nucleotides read TGTGCCAGCAGCTTAAGGACAGGCCAATCCTACGAGCAGTACTTC. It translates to CASSLRTGQSYEQYF. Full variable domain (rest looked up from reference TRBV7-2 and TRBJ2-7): GAGVSQSPSNKVTEKGKDVELRCDPISGHTALYWYRQSLGQGLEFLIYFQGNSAPDKSGLPSDRFSAERTGGSVSTLTIQRTQQEDSAVYLCASSLRTGQSYEQYFGPGTRLTVT.

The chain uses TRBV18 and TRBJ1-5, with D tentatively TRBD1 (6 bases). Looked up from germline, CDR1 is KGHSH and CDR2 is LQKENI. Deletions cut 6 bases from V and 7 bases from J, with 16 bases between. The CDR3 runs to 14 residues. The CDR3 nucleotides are TGTGCCAGCTCTCTCAACAGGGTCGGACAGCCCCAGCATTTT. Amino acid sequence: CASSLNRVGQPQHF.